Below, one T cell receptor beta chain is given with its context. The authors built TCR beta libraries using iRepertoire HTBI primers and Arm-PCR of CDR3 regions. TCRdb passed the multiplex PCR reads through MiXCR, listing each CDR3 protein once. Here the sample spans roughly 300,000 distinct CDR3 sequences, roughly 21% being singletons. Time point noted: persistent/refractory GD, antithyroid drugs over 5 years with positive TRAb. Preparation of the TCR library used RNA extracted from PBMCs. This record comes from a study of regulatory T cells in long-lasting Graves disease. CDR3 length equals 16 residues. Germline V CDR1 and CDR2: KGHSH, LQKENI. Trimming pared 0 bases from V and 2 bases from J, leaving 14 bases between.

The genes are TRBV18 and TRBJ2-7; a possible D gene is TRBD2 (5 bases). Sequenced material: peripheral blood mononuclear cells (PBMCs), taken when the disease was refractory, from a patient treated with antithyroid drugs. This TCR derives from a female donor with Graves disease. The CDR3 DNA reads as TGTGCCAGCTCACCACCGGGGAGATCGGGTACCTACGAGCAGTACTTC. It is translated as CASSPPGRSGTYEQYF.